This T cell receptor beta chain originates from a study of blood T cell repertoires in COVID-19. Germline CDR1 and CDR2: MNHEY and SVGAGI. CDR3 length: 14 amino acids. V was pared by 2 bases and J by 4 bases, with 10 bases between. Source study methods: Cell counts per sample came from amplifying reference gene primers. The protocol was immunoSEQ multiplex PCR, while the TCRdb copy is restricted to in-frame clones and leaves out a portion. The DNA was the basis for D and trimming; V, J and clone size are from that table. The sample consists of roughly 73,000 clones, around nine tenths of them appearing once.

This receptor was taken from a man aged 50 to 60 with acute or convalescent COVID-19. Material: peripheral blood. The V gene is TRBV6-5, the J gene TRBJ2-3; weak D call: TRBD2 (7 bases). CDR3 DNA sequence: TGTGCCAGCAGTTACCGGGGGGCCGCAGATACGCAGTATTTT. This encodes CASSYRGAADTQYF.